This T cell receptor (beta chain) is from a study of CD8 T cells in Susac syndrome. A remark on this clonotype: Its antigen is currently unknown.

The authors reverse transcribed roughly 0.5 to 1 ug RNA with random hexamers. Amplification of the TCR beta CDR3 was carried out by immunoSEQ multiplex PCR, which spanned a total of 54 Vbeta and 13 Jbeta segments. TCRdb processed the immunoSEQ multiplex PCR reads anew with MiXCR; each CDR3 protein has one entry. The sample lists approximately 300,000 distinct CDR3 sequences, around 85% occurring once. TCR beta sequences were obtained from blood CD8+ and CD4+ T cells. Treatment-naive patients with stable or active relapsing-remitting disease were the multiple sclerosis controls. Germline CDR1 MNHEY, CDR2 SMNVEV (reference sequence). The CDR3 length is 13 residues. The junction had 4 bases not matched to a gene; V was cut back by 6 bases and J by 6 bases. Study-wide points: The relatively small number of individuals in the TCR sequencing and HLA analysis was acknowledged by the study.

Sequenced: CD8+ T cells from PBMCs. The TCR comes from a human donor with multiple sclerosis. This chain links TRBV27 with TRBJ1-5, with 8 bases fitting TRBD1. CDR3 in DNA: TGTGCCAGCAGGACAGGGGTAACTCAGCCCCAGCATTTT. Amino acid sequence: CASRTGVTQPQHF.